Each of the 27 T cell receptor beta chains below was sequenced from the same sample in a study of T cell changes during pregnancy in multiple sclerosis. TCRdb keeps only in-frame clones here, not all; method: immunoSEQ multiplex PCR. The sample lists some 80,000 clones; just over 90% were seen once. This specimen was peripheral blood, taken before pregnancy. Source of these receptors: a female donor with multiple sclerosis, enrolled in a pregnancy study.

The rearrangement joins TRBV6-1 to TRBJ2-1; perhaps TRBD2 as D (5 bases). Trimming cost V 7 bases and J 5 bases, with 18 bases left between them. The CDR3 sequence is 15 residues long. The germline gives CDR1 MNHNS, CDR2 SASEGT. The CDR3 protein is CASKWERGPNNEQFF. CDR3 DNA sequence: TGTGCCAGCAAGTGGGAGCGCGGGCCGAACAATGAGCAGTTCTTC.

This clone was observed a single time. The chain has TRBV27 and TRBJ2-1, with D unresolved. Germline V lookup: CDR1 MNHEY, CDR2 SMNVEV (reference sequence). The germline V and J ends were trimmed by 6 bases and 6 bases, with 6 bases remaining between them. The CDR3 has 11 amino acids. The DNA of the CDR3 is TGTGCCAGCAGGCTAGGCAATGAGCAGTTCTTC. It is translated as CASRLGNEQFF.

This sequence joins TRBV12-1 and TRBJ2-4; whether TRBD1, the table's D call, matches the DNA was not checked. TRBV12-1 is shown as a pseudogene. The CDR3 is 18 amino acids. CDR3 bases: TGTGCCAGCAGCTCTTGCCTTCCGAAGGGACAGGGGGAAAACATTCAGTACTTC. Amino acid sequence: CASSSCLPKGQGENIQYF.

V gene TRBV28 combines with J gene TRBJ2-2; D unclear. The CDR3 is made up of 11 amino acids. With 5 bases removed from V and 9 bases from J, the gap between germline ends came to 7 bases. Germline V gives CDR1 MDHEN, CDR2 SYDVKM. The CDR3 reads CASSGGWELFF. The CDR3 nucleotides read TGTGCCAGCAGTGGCGGATGGGAGCTGTTTTTT.

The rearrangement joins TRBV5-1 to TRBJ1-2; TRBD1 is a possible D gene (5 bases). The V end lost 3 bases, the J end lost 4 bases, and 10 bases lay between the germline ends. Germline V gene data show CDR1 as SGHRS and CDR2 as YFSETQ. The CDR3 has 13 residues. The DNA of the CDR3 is TGCGCCAGCAGCTACGACAGTCTCTATGGCTACACCTTC. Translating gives CASSYDSLYGYTF.

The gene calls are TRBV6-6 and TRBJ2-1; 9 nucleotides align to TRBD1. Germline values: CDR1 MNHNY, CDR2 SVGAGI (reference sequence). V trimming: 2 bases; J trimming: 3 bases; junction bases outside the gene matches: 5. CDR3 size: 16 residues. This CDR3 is CASSYTSGQGYNEQFF. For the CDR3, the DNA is TGTGCCAGCAGTTACACCTCGGGACAGGGCTACAATGAGCAGTTCTTC.

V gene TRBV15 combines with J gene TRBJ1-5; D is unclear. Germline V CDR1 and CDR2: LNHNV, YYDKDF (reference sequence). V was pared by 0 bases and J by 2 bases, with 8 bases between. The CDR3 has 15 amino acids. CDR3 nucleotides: TGTGCCACCAGCAGAGATCCTTTTGGCAATCAGCCCCAGCATTTT. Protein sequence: CATSRDPFGNQPQHF.

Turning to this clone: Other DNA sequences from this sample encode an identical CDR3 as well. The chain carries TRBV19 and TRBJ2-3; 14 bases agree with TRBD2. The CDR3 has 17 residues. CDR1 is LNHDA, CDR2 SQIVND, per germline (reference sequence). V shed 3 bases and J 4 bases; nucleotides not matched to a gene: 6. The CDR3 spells CASSIGTSGSRADTQYF. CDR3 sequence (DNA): TGTGCCAGTAGTATTGGGACTAGCGGGAGTCGGGCAGATACGCAGTATTTT.

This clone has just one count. In DNA form, the CDR3 reads TGTGCCAGCAGAACTAGCGGGAGTTACGAGCAGTACTTC. It encodes CASRTSGSYEQYF. The chain has TRBV28 and TRBJ2-7; 11 positions match TRBD2. There are 13 residues in the CDR3. Looked up from germline, CDR1 is MDHEN and CDR2 is SYDVKM. V shed 6 bases, J shed 4 bases, and the junction held 2 bases outside the gene matches.

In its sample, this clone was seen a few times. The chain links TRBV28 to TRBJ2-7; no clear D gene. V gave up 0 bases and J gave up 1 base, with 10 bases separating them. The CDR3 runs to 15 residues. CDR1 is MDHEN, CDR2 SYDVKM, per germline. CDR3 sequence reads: CASSLWSLTSYEQYF. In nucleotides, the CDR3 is TGTGCCAGCAGTTTATGGTCACTAACGTCCTACGAGCAGTACTTC.

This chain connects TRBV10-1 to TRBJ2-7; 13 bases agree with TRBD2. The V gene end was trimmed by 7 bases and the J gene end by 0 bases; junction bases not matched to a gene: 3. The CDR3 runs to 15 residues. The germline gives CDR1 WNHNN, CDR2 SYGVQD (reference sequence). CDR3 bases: TGCGCCAGCACAAGGACTAGCGGGAGCTCCTACGAGCAGTACTTC. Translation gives CASTRTSGSSYEQYF.

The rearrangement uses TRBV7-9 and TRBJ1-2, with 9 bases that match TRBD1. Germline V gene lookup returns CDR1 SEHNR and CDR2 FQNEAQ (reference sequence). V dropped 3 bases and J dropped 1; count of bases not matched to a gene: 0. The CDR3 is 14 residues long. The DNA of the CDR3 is TGTGCCAGCAGCTTGACAGGGGGTAACTATGGCTACACCTTC. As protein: CASSLTGGNYGYTF.

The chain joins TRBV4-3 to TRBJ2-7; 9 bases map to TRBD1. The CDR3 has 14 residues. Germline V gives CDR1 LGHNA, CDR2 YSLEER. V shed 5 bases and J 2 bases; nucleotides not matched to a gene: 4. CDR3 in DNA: TGCGCCAGCAGCACCCGGACAGGGGCCTACGAGCAGTACTTC. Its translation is CASSTRTGAYEQYF.

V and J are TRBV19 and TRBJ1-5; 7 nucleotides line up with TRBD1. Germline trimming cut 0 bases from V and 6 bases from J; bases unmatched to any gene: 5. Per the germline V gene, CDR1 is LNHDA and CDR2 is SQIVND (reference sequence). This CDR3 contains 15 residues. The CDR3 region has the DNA TGTGCCAGTAGTATAGATCGACAGGGAATTCAGCCCCAGCATTTT. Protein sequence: CASSIDRQGIQPQHF.

The CDR3: CASSLRGGTEAFF. DNA for the CDR3: TGCGCCAGCAGCTTGAGGGGGGGGACTGAAGCTTTCTTT. The chain combines TRBV5-1 with TRBJ1-1; D is perhaps TRBD1 (6 bases). There are 13 residues in the CDR3. The ends were cut back, 1 base at V and 5 bases at J, with 9 bases in the middle. Germline loops: CDR1 SGHRS, CDR2 YFSETQ.

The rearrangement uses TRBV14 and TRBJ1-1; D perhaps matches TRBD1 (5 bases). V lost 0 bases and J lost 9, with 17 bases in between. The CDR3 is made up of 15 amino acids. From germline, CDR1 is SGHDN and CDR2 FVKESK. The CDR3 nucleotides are TGTGCCAGCAGCCAAGAGGGCCCACGGGGGAGGAAAGCTTTCTTT. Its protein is CASSQEGPRGRKAFF.

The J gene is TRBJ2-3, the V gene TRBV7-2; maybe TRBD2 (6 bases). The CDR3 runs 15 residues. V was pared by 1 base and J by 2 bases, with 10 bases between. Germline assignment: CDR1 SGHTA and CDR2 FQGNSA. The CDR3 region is CASSLESGATDTQYF. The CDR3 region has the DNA TGTGCCAGCAGCTTAGAGTCGGGAGCCACAGATACGCAGTATTTT.

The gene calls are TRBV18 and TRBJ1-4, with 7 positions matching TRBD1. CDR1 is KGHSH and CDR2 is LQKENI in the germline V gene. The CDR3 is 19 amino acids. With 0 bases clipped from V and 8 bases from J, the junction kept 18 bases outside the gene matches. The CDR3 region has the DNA TGTGCCAGCTCACCACCGAATTTTCTGAGGGGGCCCGGGGACGAAAAACTGTTTTTT. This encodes CASSPPNFLRGPGDEKLFF.

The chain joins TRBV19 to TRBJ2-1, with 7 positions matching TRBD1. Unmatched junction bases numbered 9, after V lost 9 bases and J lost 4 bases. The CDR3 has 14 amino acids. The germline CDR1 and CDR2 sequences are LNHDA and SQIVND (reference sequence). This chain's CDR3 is CASRGGQIYNEQFF. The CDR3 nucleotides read TGTGCCAGCCGTGGGGGACAGATATACAATGAGCAGTTCTTC.

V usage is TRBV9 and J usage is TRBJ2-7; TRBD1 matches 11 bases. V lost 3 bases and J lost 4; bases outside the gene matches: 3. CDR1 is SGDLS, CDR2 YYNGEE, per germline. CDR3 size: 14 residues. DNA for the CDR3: TGTGCCAGCAGCGCCGGGACAGGGGGATACGAGCAGTACTTC. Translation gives CASSAGTGGYEQYF.

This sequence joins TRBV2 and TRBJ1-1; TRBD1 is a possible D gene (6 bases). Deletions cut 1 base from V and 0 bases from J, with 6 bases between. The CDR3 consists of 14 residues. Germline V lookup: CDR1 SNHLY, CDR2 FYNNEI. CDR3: CASSEGGLNTEAFF. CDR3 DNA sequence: TGTGCCAGCAGTGAAGGGGGGCTGAACACTGAAGCTTTCTTT.

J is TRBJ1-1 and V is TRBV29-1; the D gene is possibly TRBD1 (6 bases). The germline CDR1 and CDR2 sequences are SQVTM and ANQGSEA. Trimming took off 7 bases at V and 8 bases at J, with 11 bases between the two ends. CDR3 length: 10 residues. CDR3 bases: TGCAGCGGTTCACAGGGCGAAGCTTTCTTT. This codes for CSGSQGEAFF.

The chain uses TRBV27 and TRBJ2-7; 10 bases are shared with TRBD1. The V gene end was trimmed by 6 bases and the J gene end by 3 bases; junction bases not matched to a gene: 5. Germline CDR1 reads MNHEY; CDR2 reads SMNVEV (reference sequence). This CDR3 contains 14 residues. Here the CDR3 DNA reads TGTGCCAGCAGCCTTCGGACAGGGGGCTACGAGCAGTACTTC. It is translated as CASSLRTGGYEQYF.

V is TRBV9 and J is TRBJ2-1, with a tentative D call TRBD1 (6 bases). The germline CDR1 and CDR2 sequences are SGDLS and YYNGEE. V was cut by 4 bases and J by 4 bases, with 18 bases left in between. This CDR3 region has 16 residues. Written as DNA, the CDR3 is TGTGCCAGCAGCTCCAGGACAGAAGCGATGTACAATGAGCAGTTCTTC. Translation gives CASSSRTEAMYNEQFF.

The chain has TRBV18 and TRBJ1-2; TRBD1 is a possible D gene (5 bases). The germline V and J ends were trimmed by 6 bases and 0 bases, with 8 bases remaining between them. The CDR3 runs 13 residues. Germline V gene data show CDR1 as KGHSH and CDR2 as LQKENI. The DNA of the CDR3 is TGTGCCAGCTCCGGGGGGTCTAACTATGGCTACACCTTC. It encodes CASSGGSNYGYTF.

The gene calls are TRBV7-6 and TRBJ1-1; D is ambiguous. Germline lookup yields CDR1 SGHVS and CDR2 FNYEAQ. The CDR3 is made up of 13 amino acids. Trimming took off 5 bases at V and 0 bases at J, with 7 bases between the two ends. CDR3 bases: TGTGCCAGCAGCACAAAGATGAACACTGAAGCTTTCTTT. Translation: CASSTKMNTEAFF.

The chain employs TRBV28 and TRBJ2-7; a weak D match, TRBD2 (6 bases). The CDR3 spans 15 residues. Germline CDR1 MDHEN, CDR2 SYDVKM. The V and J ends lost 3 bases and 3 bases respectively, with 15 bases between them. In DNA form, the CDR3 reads TGTGCCAGCAGTTTCCCCCGGGGGAGTCACTACGAGCAGTACTTC. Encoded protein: CASSFPRGSHYEQYF.